The 14 T cell receptor beta chains below come from one sample, sequenced in a study of immune evolution from preneoplasia to lung adenocarcinoma. Profiling relied on immunoSEQ multiplex PCR, and the TCRdb table lists in-frame clones only, not all of them. The data show approximately 9,000 clones, 75% to 85% seen once. Sequencing was done on a sample of FFPE minimally invasive lung adenocarcinoma tissue. These receptor sequences come from a donor at least 70 years old with lung adenocarcinoma.

This clone is large in the sample. This chain joins TRBV6-5 and TRBJ2-7; TRBD2 matches at 9 bases. The CDR3 totals 14 residues. Trimming cost V 6 bases and J 7 bases; bases outside gene matches: 10. Germline CDR1 MNHEY, CDR2 SVGAGI. The CDR3 here is CASSETSGLTEQYF. For the CDR3, the DNA is TGTGCCAGCAGCGAGACTAGCGGCCTAACGGAGCAGTACTTC.

The J gene is TRBJ1-1, the V gene TRBV30; D gene unclear. Germline values: CDR1 GTSNPN, CDR2 SVGIG (reference sequence). The CDR3 spans 13 residues. V was shortened by 2 bases and J by 0 bases, with 7 bases between the two germline ends. The CDR3 nucleotides are TGTGCCTGGAGTTCTGGCCTGAACACTGAAGCTTTCTTT. This sequence encodes CAWSSGLNTEAFF.

This clone was seen only a few times. This chain connects TRBV9 to TRBJ2-3; D remains ambiguous. The length of the CDR3 is 14 residues. Germline V gives CDR1 SGDLS, CDR2 YYNGEE. Trimming pared 0 bases from V and 0 bases from J, leaving 5 bases between. The CDR3 DNA is TGTGCCAGCAGCGTAGGCGGAAGCACAGATACGCAGTATTTT. It specifies CASSVGGSTDTQYF.

V and J are TRBV18 and TRBJ2-3; D possibly corresponds to TRBD1 (6 bases). The CDR3 loop spans 15 amino acids. Per the germline V gene, CDR1 is KGHSH and CDR2 is LQKENI. Between the trimmed V and J ends, which lost 5 bases and 0 bases, there was a span of 12 bases. The CDR3 loop is CASSYGQISTDTQYF. The CDR3 coding sequence is TGTGCCAGCTCATATGGACAGATAAGCACAGATACGCAGTATTTT.

The J gene is TRBJ2-3, the V gene TRBV11-2, with TRBD2 matching 14 bases. Trimming removed 1 base from V and 4 bases from J; junction bases left unmatched: 7. The germline V gene has CDR1 SGHAT and CDR2 FQNNGV. This CDR3 has 18 residues. DNA of the CDR3: TGTGCCAGCAGCTTAGCCGTCCCGGGACTAGCGGGAGCAGATACGCAGTATTTT. It encodes CASSLAVPGLAGADTQYF.

In this sample, this clone turned up once. The chain links TRBV6-1 to TRBJ1-2; 9 bases are a match to TRBD1. CDR1 and CDR2 from the germline V gene are MNHNS and SASEGT. CDR3 length equals 15 residues. Trimming took 0 bases from V and 7 from J; bases not matched to a gene: 6. CDR3 nucleotides: TGTGCCAGCAGTGAAGCGGGGACAGGGTCGAGTGGCTACACCTTC. Its protein is CASSEAGTGSSGYTF.

In regard to this clone: At one end the junction does not follow the germline gene, possibly because of a read error. The chain recombines TRBV6-6 with TRBJ1-3; D is undetermined. Per germline, CDR1 MNHNY and CDR2 SVGAGI (reference sequence). The CDR3 is made up of 15 amino acids. The CDR3 spells CTSSYSGTSGNTIYF. CDR3 nucleotide sequence: TGTACCAGCAGTTACTCAGGAACTTCTGGAAACACCATATATTTT.

V and J are TRBV6-1 and TRBJ2-7, with a weak D call TRBD1 (6 bases). Trimming shortened V by 0 bases and J by 6 bases, and 12 bases separated the two germline ends. In germline, CDR1 is MNHNS, CDR2 SASEGT. The CDR3 spans 14 residues. The CDR3 loop reads CASSEAWAGAEQYF. The CDR3, as DNA: TGTGCCAGCAGTGAAGCGTGGGCAGGGGCCGAGCAGTACTTC.

V usage is TRBV2 and J usage is TRBJ2-2, with D uncertain. The CDR3 covers 15 residues. V dropped 4 bases and J dropped 2 bases, with 11 bases sitting between them. Per the germline V gene, CDR1 is SNHLY and CDR2 is FYNNEI. CDR3: CASSAQGLNTGELFF. As DNA, the CDR3 is TGTGCCAGCAGTGCACAAGGGTTAAACACCGGGGAGCTGTTTTTT. Complete variable domain (other parts from reference TRBV2 and TRBJ2-2): EPEVTQTPSHQVTQMGQEVILRCVPISNHLYFYWYRQILGQKVEFLVSFYNNEISEKSEIFDDQFSVERPDGSNFTLKIRSTKLEDSAMYFCASSAQGLNTGELFFGEGSRLTVL.

The V and J genes are TRBV30 and TRBJ2-1; 7 bases are a match to TRBD2. The CDR3 covers 14 residues. Germline V gives CDR1 GTSNPN, CDR2 SVGIG (reference sequence). The junction had 11 bases not matched to a gene; V was cut back by 8 bases and J by 4 bases. The chain's CDR3 is CAGGTTLIYNEQFF. CDR3 in DNA: TGTGCCGGGGGGACTACCTTGATTTACAATGAGCAGTTCTTC.

This chain links TRBV30 with TRBJ1-1; possibly TRBD1 for D (6 bases). The CDR3 totals 12 residues. From germline, CDR1 is GTSNPN and CDR2 SVGIG (reference sequence). The V and J ends lost 7 bases and 4 bases respectively, with 13 bases between them. This CDR3 is CASTTGFTEAFF. In nucleotides, the CDR3 is TGTGCCTCCACAACAGGGTTCACTGAAGCTTTCTTT.

The V call is TRBV30, the J call TRBJ1-1; D unclear. V gave up 4 bases and J gave up 2 bases, with 8 bases separating them. Germline assignment: CDR1 GTSNPN and CDR2 SVGIG (reference sequence). The CDR3 extends over 12 amino acids. The CDR3 loop is CAWMVDNTEAFF. The CDR3 coding sequence is TGTGCCTGGATGGTAGATAACACTGAAGCTTTCTTT.

This chain links TRBV19 with TRBJ1-2; D uncertain. The germline CDR1 and CDR2 sequences are LNHDA and SQIVND (reference sequence). The V end was cut by 5 bases, the J end by 8 bases, with 12 bases between. The CDR3 covers 12 residues. CDR3 coding DNA: TGTGCCAGTAGTGCGGGGTTGGACGGCTACACCTTC. Residues: CASSAGLDGYTF.

The chain has TRBV4-1 and TRBJ2-7; 11 bases map to TRBD2. This CDR3 is 16 amino acids long. With V trimmed by 4 bases and J by 3 bases, 8 bases remained unmatched. The germline gives CDR1 MGHRA, CDR2 YSYEKL. CDR3 nucleotides: TGCGCCAGCAGCCCCATCACTAGCGGGAGTGGCTACGAGCAGTACTTC. Translated, it gives CASSPITSGSGYEQYF.